One and the same sample provided the 9 T cell receptor beta chains below, sequenced in a study of blood T cell repertoires in COVID-19. The method was immunoSEQ multiplex PCR; TCRdb's version includes in-frame clones alone and lacks a portion of them. The sample lists just under 85,000 clones, 75% to 85% occurring once. The source material was peripheral blood. These receptors originate from an elderly woman with acute or convalescent COVID-19.

The rearrangement joins TRBV28 to TRBJ2-3, with TRBD2 matching over 9 bases. J lost 1 base, V lost 4 bases, and 0 bases had no gene match. The CDR3 has 14 amino acids. Germline CDR1 MDHEN, CDR2 SYDVKM. The chain's CDR3 is CASSSSGGTDTQYF. CDR3 sequence (DNA): TGTGCCAGCAGTTCTAGCGGGGGCACAGATACGCAGTATTTT.

This chain links TRBV19 with TRBJ2-2; 9 nucleotides align to TRBD1. The CDR3 is 14 amino acids. The germline gives CDR1 LNHDA, CDR2 SQIVND (reference sequence). V lost 4 bases, J lost 4 bases, and 1 base stayed unmatched. CDR3 loop: CASSRQGGTGELFF. In nucleotides, the CDR3 is TGTGCCAGTAGTAGACAGGGGGGCACCGGGGAGCTGTTTTTT.

In this sample, this clone turned up many times. The V and J genes are TRBV24-1 and TRBJ2-7; D call uncertain. This CDR3 is 13 amino acids long. Germline loops: CDR1 KGHDR, CDR2 SFDVKD. V shed 4 bases and J shed 1 base, with 7 bases lying between them. DNA of the CDR3: TGTGCCACCAGTGACCCCGCGTCCTACGAGCAGTACTTC. This codes for CATSDPASYEQYF.

This chain connects TRBV9 to TRBJ1-2, with D unresolved. There are 15 residues in the CDR3. V was shortened by 4 bases and J by 2 bases, with 15 bases between the two germline ends. Germline V gene data show CDR1 as SGDLS and CDR2 as YYNGEE. The CDR3 coding sequence is TGTGCCAGCAGCCCCGGTCTAGGGAGCAACTATGGCTACACCTTC. It translates to CASSPGLGSNYGYTF.

In this sample, this clone turned up a few times. The chain is built from TRBV5-1 and TRBJ2-3; 7 bases are shared with TRBD1. The CDR3 is 15 amino acids. CDR1 is SGHRS, CDR2 YFSETQ, per germline. The trim removed 7 bases at V and 0 bases at J, leaving 8 bases unmatched. CDR3 nucleotides: TGCGCCAGCCGCCCACAGGGGCCAAGCACAGATACGCAGTATTTT. Protein sequence: CASRPQGPSTDTQYF.

This clone was observed at least ten times. The chain uses TRBV7-6 and TRBJ2-5; 7 nucleotides line up with TRBD1. The V gene end was trimmed by 5 bases and the J gene end by 5 bases; junction bases not matched to a gene: 8. Germline V CDR1 and CDR2: SGHVS, FNYEAQ. CDR3 size: 14 residues. In DNA form, the CDR3 reads TGTGCCAGCAGCCGGGCCGACAGGGAGGAGACCCAGTACTTC. Encoded protein: CASSRADREETQYF.

The chain is built from TRBV28 and TRBJ2-5, with 8 bases fitting TRBD2. CDR1 and CDR2 (germline): MDHEN, SYDVKM. There are 16 residues in the CDR3. The trim removed 5 bases at V and 1 base at J, leaving 9 bases unmatched. DNA of the CDR3: TGTGCCAGCAGTACACTGAGCGGGAGCGTCCAAGAGACCCAGTACTTC. It specifies CASSTLSGSVQETQYF.

This clone was detected only once. This sequence joins TRBV11-2 and TRBJ2-2; D is possibly TRBD1 (6 bases). The CDR3 consists of 14 residues. Per the germline V gene, CDR1 is SGHAT and CDR2 is FQNNGV. Deletions cut 4 bases from V and 2 bases from J, with 8 bases between. The CDR3 reads CASSWTVNTGELFF. The CDR3 DNA is TGTGCCAGCAGCTGGACAGTAAACACCGGGGAGCTGTTTTTT.

The genes are TRBV3-1 (or the pseudogene TRBV3-2) and TRBJ1-2, with 7 bases lining up with TRBD1. The germline V gene encodes CDR1 LGHDT and CDR2 YNNKEL (reference sequence). Trimming at V came to 1 base and at J to 7 bases, leaving 9 bases not matched to a gene. The CDR3 has 15 amino acids. CDR3 residues: CASSQGEAGGSGYTF. The CDR3 bases are TGTGCCAGCAGCCAAGGTGAGGCAGGGGGAAGTGGCTACACCTTC.